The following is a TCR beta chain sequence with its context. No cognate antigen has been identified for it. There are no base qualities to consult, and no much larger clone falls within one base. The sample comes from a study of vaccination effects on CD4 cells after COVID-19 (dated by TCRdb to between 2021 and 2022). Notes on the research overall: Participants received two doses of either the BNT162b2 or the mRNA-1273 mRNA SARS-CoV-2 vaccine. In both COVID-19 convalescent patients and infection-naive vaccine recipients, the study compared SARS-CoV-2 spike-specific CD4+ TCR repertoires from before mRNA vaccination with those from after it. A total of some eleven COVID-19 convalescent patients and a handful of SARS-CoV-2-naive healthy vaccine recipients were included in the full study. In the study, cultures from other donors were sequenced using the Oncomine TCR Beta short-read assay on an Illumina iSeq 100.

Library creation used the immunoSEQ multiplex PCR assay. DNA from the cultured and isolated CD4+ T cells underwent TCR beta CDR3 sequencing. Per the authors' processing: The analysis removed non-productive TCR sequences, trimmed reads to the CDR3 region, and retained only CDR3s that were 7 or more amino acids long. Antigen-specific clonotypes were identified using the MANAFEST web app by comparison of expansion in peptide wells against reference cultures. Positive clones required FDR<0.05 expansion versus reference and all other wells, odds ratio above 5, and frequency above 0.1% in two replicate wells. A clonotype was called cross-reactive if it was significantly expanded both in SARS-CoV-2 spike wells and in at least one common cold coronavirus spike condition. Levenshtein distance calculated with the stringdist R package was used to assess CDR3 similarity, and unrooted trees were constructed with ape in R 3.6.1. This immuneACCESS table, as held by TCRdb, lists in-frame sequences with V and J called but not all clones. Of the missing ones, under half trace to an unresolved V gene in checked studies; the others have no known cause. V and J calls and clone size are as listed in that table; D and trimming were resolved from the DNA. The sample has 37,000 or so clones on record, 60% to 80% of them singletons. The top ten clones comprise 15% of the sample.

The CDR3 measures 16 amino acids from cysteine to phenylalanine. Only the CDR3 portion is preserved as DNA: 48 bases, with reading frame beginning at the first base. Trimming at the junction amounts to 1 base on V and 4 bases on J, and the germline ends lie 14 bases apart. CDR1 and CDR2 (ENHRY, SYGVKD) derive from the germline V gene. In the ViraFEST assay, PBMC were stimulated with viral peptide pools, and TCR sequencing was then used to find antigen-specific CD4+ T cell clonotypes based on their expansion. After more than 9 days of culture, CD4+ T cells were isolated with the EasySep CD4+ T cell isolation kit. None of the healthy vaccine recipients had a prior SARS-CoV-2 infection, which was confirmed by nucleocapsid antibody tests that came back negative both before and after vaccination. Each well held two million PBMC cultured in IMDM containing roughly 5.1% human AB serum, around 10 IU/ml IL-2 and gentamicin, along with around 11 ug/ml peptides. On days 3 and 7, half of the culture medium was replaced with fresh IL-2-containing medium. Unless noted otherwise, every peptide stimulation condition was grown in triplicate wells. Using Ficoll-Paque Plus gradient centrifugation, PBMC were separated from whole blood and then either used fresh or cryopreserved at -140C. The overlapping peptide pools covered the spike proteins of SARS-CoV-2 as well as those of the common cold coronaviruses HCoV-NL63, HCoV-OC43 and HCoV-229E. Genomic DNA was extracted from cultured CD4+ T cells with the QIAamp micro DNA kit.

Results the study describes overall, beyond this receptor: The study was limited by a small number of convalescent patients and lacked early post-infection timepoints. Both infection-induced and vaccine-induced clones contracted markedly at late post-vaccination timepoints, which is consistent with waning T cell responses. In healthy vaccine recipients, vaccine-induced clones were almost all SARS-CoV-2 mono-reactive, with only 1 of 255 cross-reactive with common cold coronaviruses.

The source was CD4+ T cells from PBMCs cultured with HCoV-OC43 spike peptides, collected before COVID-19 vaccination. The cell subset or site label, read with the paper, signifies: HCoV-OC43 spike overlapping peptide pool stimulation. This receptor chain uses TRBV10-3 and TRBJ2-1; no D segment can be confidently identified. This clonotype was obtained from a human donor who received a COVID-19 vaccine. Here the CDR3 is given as CAISEYGMSLYNEQFF. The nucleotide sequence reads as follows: TGTGCCATCAGTGAGTACGGAATGTCCCTTTACAATGAGCAGTTCTTC.